This T cell receptor (beta chain) was documented in a study of blood T cell repertoires in COVID-19 (dated by TCRdb to about 2020). Regarding the study in general: The collaborator samples originated in the United States, Italy and Spain and spanned the acute and convalescent phases of COVID-19. The prospective study material was composed of cDNA or gDNA derived from T cells, B-cell-depleted T cells, or PBMCs. The dataset comprised deeply sampled blood TCRbeta repertoires from subjects exposed to, actively infected with, or recovered from COVID-19. The repertoires were released in a freely available public database intended as a resource for research on the immune response to SARS-CoV-2. Samples were obtained from the ongoing ImmuneRACE study (first 160 participants) and from roughly 1,300 subjects provided by 6 global collaborators. Nearly every sample came with metadata listing a de-identified subject ID, COVID-19 status, age in years and sex. Where available, HLA class I and class II types were obtained from metadata supplied by the sample provider rather than from assay-based typing.

Summary of the overall study and its limitations: Clinical and demographic metadata were provided uncurated, with the amount varying by source and participant.

V drops 4 bases and J drops 6 bases, leaving 8 bases in between. The CDR1 and CDR2 encoded by the germline V gene are SGDLS and YYNGEE. There are 13 amino acids in the CDR3, from cysteine to phenylalanine inclusive. Just the 39-base CDR3 DNA is kept, in frame starting at base 1. The collaborating institutions used their own protocols to collect whole blood in K2EDTA tubes. For TCRbeta analysis, collaborator samples were shipped as frozen whole blood, as isolated PBMCs, or as DNA extracted from either sample type. TCRbeta CDR3 regions were amplified from genomic DNA by means of the immunoSEQ Assay, a bias-controlled multiplex PCR. The source study handled its data this way. The number of nucleated cells in each sample was estimated from the amplification of reference gene primers within the assay. To quantify the absolute abundance of each unique TCRbeta CDR3 rearrangement, sequence reads were collapsed and filtered. For each sample, productive Simpson clonality was calculated by taking the square root of Simpson's diversity index across productive rearrangements. Drawn from immuneACCESS, this table holds only the in-frame rearrangements with V and J called that TCRdb kept. Clones are partly lost; checked studies trace under half to an unresolved V gene and leave the rest unexplained. Clonal size and the V and J genes are those of that table, whereas D and trimming came from the DNA. The sample records around 100,000 clones, approximately 89% of which are singletons. Clones ranked in the top ten supply about 15% of the sample.

Notes on this clone: What antigen it recognizes has not been identified. Base qualities are not provided; no much larger clone lies one nucleotide away.

Sequenced input: peripheral blood. This sequence uses TRBV9 and TRBJ1-6; the D gene lacks a confident call. The TCR was taken from a woman older than 75 in a cohort sampled during active COVID-19. Read as DNA, the sequence is TGTGCCAGCAGCCGGGAATCTAATTCACCCCTCCACTTT. Its protein is CASSRESNSPLHF.